This record concerns one T cell receptor beta chain sequence. Antigen specificity is unknown. The trim removed 3 bases at V and 6 bases at J, leaving 8 bases unmatched. Germline V lookup: CDR1 SGHRS, CDR2 YFSETQ. This CDR3 has 15 residues. These data come from a study of radiotherapy plus CTLA-4 blockade in lung cancer. Study at large: For less than 20% of patients, objective responses occurred, and about 33% had disease control. General study findings and limits: Early blood T cell clone dynamics reportedly forecast response best, with interferon-beta. TCR clones of tumor origin grew in blood after radiotherapy plus ipilimumab.

Sequenced by immunoSEQ multiplex PCR; TCRdb stores in-frame clones only, minus some. The sample has tens of thousands of clones, around 75% seen once. V and J are TRBV5-1 and TRBJ2-1; 8 bases fit TRBD1. The source material was peripheral blood, sampled from a patient treated with radiotherapy plus ipilimumab. This TCR came from a human donor with non-small cell lung cancer who had a complete response to radiotherapy plus ipilimumab. The CDR3 reads CASSYGTGMVNEQFF. The CDR3 nucleotides are TGCGCCAGCAGCTACGGGACAGGAATGGTCAATGAGCAGTTCTTC.